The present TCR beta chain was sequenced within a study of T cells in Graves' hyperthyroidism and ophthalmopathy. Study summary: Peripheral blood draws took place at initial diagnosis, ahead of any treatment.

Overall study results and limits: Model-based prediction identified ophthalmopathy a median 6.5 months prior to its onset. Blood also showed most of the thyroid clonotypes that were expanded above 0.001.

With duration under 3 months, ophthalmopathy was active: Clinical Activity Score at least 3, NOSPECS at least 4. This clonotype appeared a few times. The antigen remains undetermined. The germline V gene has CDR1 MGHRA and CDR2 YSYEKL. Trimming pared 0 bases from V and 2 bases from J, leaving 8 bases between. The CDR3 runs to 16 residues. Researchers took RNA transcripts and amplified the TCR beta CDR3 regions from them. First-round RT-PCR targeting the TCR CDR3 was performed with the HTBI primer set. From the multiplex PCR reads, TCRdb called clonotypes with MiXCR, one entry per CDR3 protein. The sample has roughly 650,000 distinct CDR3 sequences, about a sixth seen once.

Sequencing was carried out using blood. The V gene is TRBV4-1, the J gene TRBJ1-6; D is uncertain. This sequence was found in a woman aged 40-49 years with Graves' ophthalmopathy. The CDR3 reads CASSQDRPAYNSPLHF. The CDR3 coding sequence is TGCGCCAGCAGCCAAGATCGGCCAGCCTATAATTCACCCCTCCACTTT.